Listed below are T cell receptor beta chains from one sample, sequenced in a study of human T cells and chemical hapten exposure. TCRdb re-analysed the RACE reads in MiXCR, keeping a single row per CDR3 protein. The table shows 40,000 or so distinct CDR3 sequences, with approximately 9.6% occurring only once. The sequencing used whole blood, collected in connection with sensitization to the hapten diphenylcyclopropenone (DPC). The receptors originated from a woman aged 25 to 45 with alopecia areata. Some clones in this sample may be carry-over from other donors' samples. The CDR3 runs from the conserved cysteine through the conserved F or W. D genes are given only for firm matches. The size of a clone is reported for some rows only, either as once, few or many, or as a class for expanded clones.

D,J,V,size,CDR3,DNA
TRBD2,TRBJ2-7,TRBV12-3/TRBV12-4,NA,CASSLGGSGAPYEQYF,TGTGCCAGCAGTTTAGGGGGTAGCGGGGCCCCATACGAGCAGTACTTC
NA,TRBJ1-6,TRBV30,many,CAWSVHTLYNSPLHF,TGTGCCTGGAGTGTACATACCCTCTATAATTCACCCCTCCACTTT
NA,TRBJ2-3,TRBV6-2/TRBV6-3,few,CASSSDSTDTQYF,TGTGCCAGCAGTTCGGACAGCACAGATACGCAGTATTTT
TRBD2,TRBJ2-1,TRBV20-1,many,CSAPAGLNGEFF,TGCAGTGCCCCAGCGGGGCTGAACGGGGAGTTCTTC
NA,TRBJ1-1,TRBV9,few,CASSVGVGMNTEAFF,TGTGCCAGCAGCGTAGGGGTGGGAATGAACACTGAAGCTTTCTTT
NA,TRBJ2-5,TRBV25-1,many,CASSEYRGETQYF,TGTGCCAGCAGTGAATATCGCGGAGAGACCCAGTACTTC
NA,TRBJ2-3,TRBV7-2,NA,CASSLARAGTDTQYF,TGTGCCAGCAGCTTAGCCCGAGCTGGCACAGATACGCAGTATTTT
NA,TRBJ2-1,TRBV6-1,few,CASTVQSRDGYNEQFF,TGTGCCAGCACCGTCCAATCACGGGACGGGTACAATGAGCAGTTCTTC
NA,TRBJ2-3,TRBV10-2,many,CASGTLITDTQYF,TGCGCCAGCGGGACTTTAATCACAGATACGCAGTATTTT
NA,TRBJ2-3,TRBV2,NA,CASSPTRDTQYF,TGTGCCAGCAGCCCTACTAGAGATACGCAGTATTTT
NA,TRBJ2-2,TRBV28,few,CATQAYANTGELFF,TGTGCCACCCAGGCCTACGCGAACACCGGGGAGCTGTTTTTT
TRBD1,TRBJ2-1,TRBV3-1,few,CASSQPRTGGYNEQFF,TGTGCCAGCAGCCAACCACGGACAGGGGGCTACAATGAGCAGTTCTTC
NA,TRBJ2-7,TRBV29-1,few,CSVGGNSYEQYF,TGCAGCGTCGGAGGGAACTCCTACGAGCAGTACTTC
NA,TRBJ2-3,TRBV28,many,CATLTTDTQYF,TGTGCCACCCTAACGACAGATACGCAGTATTTT
TRBD1,TRBJ1-2,TRBV3-1,few,CASSIDRARGYTF,TGTGCCAGCAGCATCGACAGGGCGCGGGGCTACACCTTC
NA,TRBJ1-2,TRBV7-2,many,CASSLTPWAFNYGYTF,TGTGCCAGCAGCTTAACTCCCTGGGCCTTCAACTATGGCTACACCTTC
TRBD2,TRBJ2-7,TRBV7-2,few,CASSLGSGDYEQYF,TGTGCCAGCAGCTTAGGTAGCGGGGACTACGAGCAGTACTTC
TRBD2,TRBJ2-3,TRBV10-2,NA,CASSVAGGRPDTQYF,TGCGCCAGCAGTGTAGCGGGGGGGCGTCCAGATACGCAGTATTTT
NA,TRBJ2-2,TRBV7-2,many,CASSLGGYTGELFF,TGTGCCAGCAGCTTAGGAGGGTACACCGGGGAGCTGTTTTTT
NA,TRBJ2-3,TRBV12-3/TRBV12-4,NA,CASSPGLFGTDTQYF,TGTGCCAGCAGCCCGGGACTGTTTGGCACAGATACGCAGTATTTT
TRBD1,TRBJ2-5,TRBV7-8,NA,CASSYRDSQETQYF,TGTGCCAGCAGCTACCGGGACAGTCAAGAGACCCAGTACTTC
NA,TRBJ1-5,TRBV6-2/TRBV6-3,NA,CASSAPGARGDRPQHF,TGTGCCAGCAGTGCTCCTGGGGCTCGTGGAGATCGACCCCAGCATTTT
NA,TRBJ2-2,TRBV7-3,many,CASSLFQGATGELFF,TGTGCCAGCAGCTTATTCCAGGGTGCCACCGGGGAGCTGTTTTTT
TRBD1,TRBJ1-5,TRBV20-1,few,CSASRARDRGQPQHF,TGCAGTGCTAGCCGGGCCCGGGACAGGGGCCAGCCCCAGCATTTT
NA,TRBJ2-3,TRBV7-9,few,CASSFEASSQYF,TGTGCCAGCAGCTTCGAGGCCTCCTCGCAGTATTTT
NA,TRBJ2-5,TRBV27,NA,CASKSQNGETQYF,TGTGCCAGCAAATCTCAAAATGGGGAGACCCAGTACTTC
NA,TRBJ2-5,TRBV6-1,NA,CASGERGETQYF,TGTGCCAGCGGAGAGAGGGGGGAGACCCAGTACTTC
NA,TRBJ1-1,TRBV18,NA,CTSSPPWAENTEAFF,TGTACCAGCTCACCACCCTGGGCTGAGAACACTGAAGCTTTCTTT
NA,TRBJ2-6,TRBV10-3,many,CAIRPGDDSGANVLTF,TGTGCCATCAGGCCGGGCGACGACTCTGGGGCCAACGTCCTGACTTTC
NA,TRBJ1-4,TRBV7-2,NA,CASSLRTPGQGFNEKLFF,TGTGCCAGCAGCTTAAGGACCCCAGGGCAGGGTTTCAATGAAAAACTGTTTTTT
TRBD2,TRBJ2-3,TRBV9,few,CASSATGTSASTDTQYF,TGTGCCAGCAGCGCGACCGGGACTAGCGCCAGCACAGATACGCAGTATTTT
NA,TRBJ1-2,TRBV5-1,few,CASSPDGIYGYTF,TGCGCCAGCAGCCCGGACGGAATCTATGGCTACACCTTC
NA,TRBJ1-1,TRBV15,NA,CATSRDPGRDTEAFF,TGTGCCACCAGCAGAGATCCAGGGAGGGACACTGAAGCTTTCTTT
NA,TRBJ2-4,TRBV19,many,CASSRGYNIQYF,TGTGCCAGTAGTAGGGGATACAACATTCAGTACTTC
NA,TRBJ1-1,TRBV2,NA,CASSETTLRRAFF,TGTGCCAGCAGTGAAACCACCCTACGGCGAGCTTTCTTT
NA,TRBJ1-6,TRBV3-2,once,CASSQAPRGSALWSPLHF,TGTGCCAGCAGCCAAGCCCCAAGGGGGTCCGCTCTCTGGTCACCCCTCCACTTT
NA,TRBJ1-1,TRBV7-2,NA,CASSLRRLNTEAFF,TGTGCCAGCAGCTTAAGACGGTTGAACACTGAAGCTTTCTTT
NA,TRBJ1-1,TRBV3-1,few,CASSQAAVMNTEAFF,TGTGCCAGCAGCCAAGCCGCAGTTATGAACACTGAAGCTTTCTTT
NA,TRBJ2-5,TRBV20-1,few,CSAEGLQETQYF,TGCAGTGCCGAGGGCCTACAAGAGACCCAGTACTTC
TRBD1,TRBJ2-1,TRBV5-6,many,CASTTTGREQFF,TGTGCCAGCACCACGACAGGGCGTGAGCAGTTCTTC
NA,TRBJ1-6,TRBV6-2/TRBV6-3,many,CASRTMGPLHF,TGTGCCAGCAGAACGATGGGACCCCTCCACTTT
NA,TRBJ2-6,TRBV19,many,CASSLSGAGANVLTF,TGTGCCAGTAGTCTTTCAGGGGCTGGGGCCAACGTCCTGACTTTC
NA,TRBJ2-2,TRBV5-4,many,CASSLGQTNTGELFF,TGTGCCAGCAGCTTGGGACAAACGAACACCGGGGAGCTGTTTTTT
NA,TRBJ2-3,TRBV6-5,many,CASSKRGVDTQYF,TGTGCCAGCAGCAAACGGGGAGTAGATACGCAGTATTTT
NA,TRBJ2-1,TRBV9,NA,CASSVEVNRNEQFF,TGTGCCAGCAGCGTAGAGGTTAATCGGAATGAGCAGTTCTTC
NA,TRBJ2-2,TRBV28,many,CASSLGGPNTGELFF,TGTGCCAGCAGTTTAGGGGGGCCGAACACCGGGGAGCTGTTTTTT
TRBD1,TRBJ1-4,TRBV30,NA,CAWDPRFRGQGGEKLFF,TGTGCCTGGGACCCTCGGTTTCGAGGACAGGGGGGTGAAAAACTGTTTTTT
NA,TRBJ2-7,TRBV7-2,NA,CASSLGRRLTYEQYF,TGTGCCAGCAGCCTAGGACGGCGGCTCACCTACGAGCAGTACTTC
NA,TRBJ2-7,TRBV7-6,few,CASSTSTQGGEQYF,TGTGCCAGCAGCACCTCGACCCAGGGAGGCGAGCAGTACTTC